Shown below are 3 T cell receptor beta chains from a single sample sequenced in a study of vaccination effects on CD4 cells after COVID-19. Sequenced by immunoSEQ multiplex PCR; TCRdb stores in-frame clones only, minus some. Among over 30,000 clones listed, around 80% were seen once. In the ViraFEST assay, antigen-specific CD4+ clonotypes were identified by expansion after peptide-pool stimulation. Cells that had been cultured for 9 to 10 days were the source of isolated CD4+ T cells. Participants were vaccinated with two doses of either the BNT162b2 or mRNA-1273 vaccine. These receptors are not linked to any known antigen. Source: CD4+ T cells from PBMCs cultured with HCoV-NL63 spike peptides, taken after COVID-19 vaccination. The source of these receptors is a human donor who received a COVID-19 vaccine. Some clones in this sample may be carry-over from other donors' samples.

The chain combines TRBV23-1 with TRBJ1-5; TRBD1 might be the D (5 bases). TRBV23-1 is designated an ORF whose function remains uncertain. V was pared by 3 bases and J by 6 bases, with 9 bases between. This CDR3 contains 13 residues. The CDR3 protein is CASSHPDSQPQHF. The DNA for the CDR3 is TGCGCCAGCAGTCACCCAGACAGTCAGCCCCAGCATTTT.

The table lists this clone with a count of one. V gene TRBV19 combines with J gene TRBJ1-2; D remains ambiguous. V was clipped by 4 bases and J by 8 bases, with 23 bases between them. The CDR3 spans 16 residues. Germline CDR1 LNHDA, CDR2 SQIVND (reference sequence). In DNA form, the CDR3 reads TGTGCCAGTAGTACTGACACCGGGCTCCGCTCCGGGGGCTACACCTTC. Translation gives CASSTDTGLRSGGYTF.

The rearrangement joins TRBV6-2 or TRBV6-3 to TRBJ1-6; D may be TRBD1 (5 bases). The CDR3 totals 17 residues. V lost 4 bases to trimming and J lost 6 bases, with 19 bases between them. CDR1 and CDR2 (germline): MNHEY, SVGEGT. The CDR3 loop is CASSSRRRGPLNSPLHF. The CDR3 bases are TGTGCCAGCAGTTCCCGCCGTAGGGGCCCTCTTAATTCACCCCTCCACTTT.